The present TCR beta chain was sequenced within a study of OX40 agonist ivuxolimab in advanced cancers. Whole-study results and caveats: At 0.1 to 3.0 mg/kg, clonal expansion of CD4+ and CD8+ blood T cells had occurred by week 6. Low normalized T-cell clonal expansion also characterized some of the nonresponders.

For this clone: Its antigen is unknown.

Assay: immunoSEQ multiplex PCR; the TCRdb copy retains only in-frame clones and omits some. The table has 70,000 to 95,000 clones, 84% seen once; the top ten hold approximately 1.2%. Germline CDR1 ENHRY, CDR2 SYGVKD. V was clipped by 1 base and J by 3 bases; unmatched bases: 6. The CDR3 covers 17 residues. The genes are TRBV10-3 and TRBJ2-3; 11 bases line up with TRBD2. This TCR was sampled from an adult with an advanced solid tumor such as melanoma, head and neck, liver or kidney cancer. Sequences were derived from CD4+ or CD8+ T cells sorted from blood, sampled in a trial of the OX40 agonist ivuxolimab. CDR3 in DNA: TGTGCCATCAGTGAGTGGACCGGGACTAGCGGAACAGATACGCAGTATTTT. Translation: CAISEWTGTSGTDTQYF.